The 13 T cell receptor beta chains reported below all come from one sample, sequenced in a study. One entry per CDR3 protein, called by TCRdb with MiXCR from the 5' RACE reads. The sample lists about 9,000 distinct CDR3 sequences; roughly half were seen once. Treg sorting used a CD4+CD25+CD127-/low gate. Sequenced: Tregs sorted from a lymph node. Receptor source: a female donor with breast cancer.

The chain uses TRBV10-2 and TRBJ2-1; weak D call: TRBD1 (6 bases). The CDR3 totals 15 residues. V lost 3 bases and J 0 bases, leaving 9 bases between the germline ends. Germline lookup yields CDR1 WSHSY and CDR2 SAAADI. The CDR3, as DNA: TGCGCCAGCAGTGAAGGGGACACCTCCTACAATGAGCAGTTCTTC. This translates into CASSEGDTSYNEQFF.

The chain carries TRBV11-2 and TRBJ2-1; TRBD2 aligns across 7 bases. Germline CDR1 and CDR2: SGHAT and FQNNGV. This CDR3 comprises 16 residues. J gave up 1 base and V 6 bases, and 9 bases lay outside the gene matches. CDR3 bases: TGTGCCAGCAGTCTCATAGCGGGCCATTCCTACAATGAGCAGTTCTTC. Its protein is CASSLIAGHSYNEQFF.

This chain links TRBV12-3 or TRBV12-4 with TRBJ2-1, with 9 bases fitting TRBD2. The CDR3 is 15 amino acids. V dropped 6 bases and J dropped 3; count of bases not matched to a gene: 6. CDR3 region: CASSLAGSFYNEQFF. CDR3 DNA: TGTGCCAGCAGCCTAGCGGGGAGTTTCTACAATGAGCAGTTCTTC.

The CDR3 DNA reads as TGCGCCAGCAGCCAAGATCTTAGTTGGACTAGACGCAGGGAGACCCAGTACTTC. Amino acid sequence: CASSQDLSWTRRRETQYF. The chain uses TRBV4-1 and TRBJ2-5; 7 nucleotides agree with TRBD2. CDR1 is MGHRA, CDR2 YSYEKL, per germline. With 0 bases clipped from V and 5 bases from J, the junction kept 15 bases outside the gene matches. This CDR3 region has 18 residues.

The chain combines TRBV12-3 or TRBV12-4 with TRBJ1-2; D is perhaps TRBD1 (5 bases). This CDR3 has 17 amino acids. Deletions cut 2 bases from V and 0 bases from J, with 16 bases between. The CDR3: CASSLPDLQGANYGYTF. Written as DNA, the CDR3 is TGTGCCAGCAGTTTACCCGATCTCCAGGGAGCTAACTATGGCTACACCTTC.

Notes on this clonotype: Without the conserved terminal phenylalanine or tryptophan, this CDR3 likely stems from a read error. The chain combines TRBV5-1 with TRBJ2-1; perhaps TRBD1 as D (6 bases). The CDR3 length is 13 residues. V shed 5 bases and J shed 4 bases, with 10 bases lying between them. CDR1 and CDR2 (germline): SGHRS, YFSETQ. The CDR3 reads CASRTGKYNEQFL. The CDR3 DNA reads TGCGCCAGCAGGACAGGAAAATACAATGAGCAGTTCCTC.

The rearrangement links TRBV7-6 to TRBJ1-5; D might be TRBD1 (5 bases). CDR1 is SGHVS, CDR2 FNYEAQ, per germline. V lost 5 bases, J lost 8 bases, and 19 bases lay in between. The CDR3 contains 15 residues. Written as DNA, the CDR3 is TGTGCCAGCAGCCAAGCGAGCAGCCCGGGGGAGCCCCAGCATTTT. Amino acids: CASSQASSPGEPQHF.

J is TRBJ2-5 and V is TRBV5-6, with a possible D match to TRBD1 (5 bases). The germline gives CDR1 SGHDT, CDR2 YYEEEE. Trimming left V 4 bases short and J 4 bases short, with 14 bases between. This CDR3 is 14 amino acids long. CDR3 sequence: CASSRRVGAETQYF. CDR3 bases: TGTGCCAGCAGCCGCAGGGTTGGGGCAGAGACCCAGTACTTC.

This chain links TRBV20-1 with TRBJ2-1; 10 bases agree with TRBD2. CDR1 DFQATT and CDR2 SNEGSKA come from the germline V gene (reference sequence). The CDR3 runs to 16 residues. V lost 0 bases and J lost 8; bases outside the gene matches: 10. The CDR3 DNA is TGCAGTGCTAGAGAAAGACTAGCGGGTGTTGGGGATGAGCAGTTCTTC. It specifies CSARERLAGVGDEQFF.

This clonotype was picked up one time. V and J are TRBV12-3 or TRBV12-4 and TRBJ1-1; the D gene is possibly TRBD1 (6 bases). There are 13 residues in the CDR3. V lost 3 bases and J lost 4, with 9 bases in between. CDR3 bases: TGTGCCAGCAGTTTGATAGGGGGCACTGAAGCTTTCTTT. Its protein is CASSLIGGTEAFF.

This clonotype counts as medium-sized. The CDR3 region is CATRTNTGYTEAFF. Written as DNA, the CDR3 is TGTGCCACCAGGACCAACACAGGGTACACTGAAGCTTTCTTT. This sequence joins TRBV6-5 and TRBJ1-1, with D perhaps matching TRBD1 (6 bases). V was shortened by 10 bases and J by 3 bases, with 18 bases between the two germline ends. Per the germline V gene, CDR1 is MNHEY and CDR2 is SVGAGI. CDR3 length: 14 amino acids.

This clonotype appeared once. V gene TRBV9 combines with J gene TRBJ2-1; tentative D call: TRBD2 (6 bases). The V end was cut by 0 bases, the J end by 0 bases, with 19 bases between. Germline V gives CDR1 SGDLS, CDR2 YYNGEE. The CDR3 sequence is 19 residues long. The CDR3 nucleotides read TGTGCCAGCAGCGTAGCCCGGGGAGCCCCCGGGGGCTCCTACAATGAGCAGTTCTTC. It codes for CASSVARGAPGGSYNEQFF.

In its sample, this clonotype was seen once. The chain is built from TRBV7-2 and TRBJ2-3; D perhaps matches TRBD2 (5 bases). Germline lookup yields CDR1 SGHTA and CDR2 FQGNSA. The CDR3 spans 18 residues. The V gene lost 2 bases and the J gene lost 4 bases, with 22 bases spanning the gap. CDR3 nucleotide sequence: TGTGCCAGCAGCTTATTGGTTGGGAGCGTGCTTTTGCCAGATACGCAGTATTTT. Amino acid sequence: CASSLLVGSVLLPDTQYF.